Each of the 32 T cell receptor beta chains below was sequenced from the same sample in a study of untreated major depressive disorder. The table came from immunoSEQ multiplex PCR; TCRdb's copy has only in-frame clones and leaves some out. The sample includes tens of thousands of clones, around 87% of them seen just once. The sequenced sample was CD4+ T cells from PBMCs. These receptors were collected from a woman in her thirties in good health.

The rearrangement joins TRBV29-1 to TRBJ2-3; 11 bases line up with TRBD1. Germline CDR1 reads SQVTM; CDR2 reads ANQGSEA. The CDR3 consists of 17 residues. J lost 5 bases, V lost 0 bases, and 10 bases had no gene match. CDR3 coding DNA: TGCAGCGTTGAAGACATCCGGGACAGGGGGGGAAAAGATACGCAGTATTTT. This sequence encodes CSVEDIRDRGGKDTQYF.

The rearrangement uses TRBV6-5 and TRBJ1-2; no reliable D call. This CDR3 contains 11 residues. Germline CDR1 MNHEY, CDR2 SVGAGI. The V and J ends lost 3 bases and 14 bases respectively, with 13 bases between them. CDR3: CASSYGELVTF. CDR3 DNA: TGTGCCAGCAGTTATGGGGAATTAGTAACCTTC.

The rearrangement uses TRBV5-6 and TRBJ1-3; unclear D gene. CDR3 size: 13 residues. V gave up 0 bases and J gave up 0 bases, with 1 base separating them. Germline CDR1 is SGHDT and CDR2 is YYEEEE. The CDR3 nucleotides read TGTGCCAGCAGCTTGGTCTCTGGAAACACCATATATTTT. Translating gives CASSLVSGNTIYF. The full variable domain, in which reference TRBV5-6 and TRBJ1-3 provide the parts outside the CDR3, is DAGVTQSPTHLIKTRGQQVTLRCSPKSGHDTVSWYQQALGQGPQFIFQYYEEEERQRGNFPDRFSGHQFPNYSSELNVNALLLGDSALYLCASSLVSGNTIYFGEGSWLTVV.

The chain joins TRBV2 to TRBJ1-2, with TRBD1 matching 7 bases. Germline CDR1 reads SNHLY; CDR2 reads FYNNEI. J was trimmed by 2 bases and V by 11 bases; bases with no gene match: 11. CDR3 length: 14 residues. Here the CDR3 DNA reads TGTGCCGGGCAGGGGGGGGCCCTAAACTATGGCTACACCTTC. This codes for CAGQGGALNYGYTF.

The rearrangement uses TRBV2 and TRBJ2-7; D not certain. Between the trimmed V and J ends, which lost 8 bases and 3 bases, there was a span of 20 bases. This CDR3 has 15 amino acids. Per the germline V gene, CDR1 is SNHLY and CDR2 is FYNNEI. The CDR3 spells CASAGRTALGYEQYF. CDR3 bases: TGTGCCAGCGCTGGGCGAACGGCGTTAGGCTACGAGCAGTACTTC.

In DNA, the CDR3 is TGTGCCAGTAGTGGGGGAACTGTCAACACTGAAGCTTTCTTT. Its protein is CASSGGTVNTEAFF. The genes are TRBV19 and TRBJ1-1, with D perhaps TRBD1 (5 bases). CDR3 size: 14 residues. Between the trimmed V and J ends, which lost 5 bases and 2 bases, there was a span of 12 bases. The germline V gene encodes CDR1 LNHDA and CDR2 SQIVND (reference sequence).

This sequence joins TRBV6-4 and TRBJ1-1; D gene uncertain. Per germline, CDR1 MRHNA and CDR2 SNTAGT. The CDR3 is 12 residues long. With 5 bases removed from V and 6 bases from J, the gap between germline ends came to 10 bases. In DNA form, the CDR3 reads TGTGCCAGCAGTTTCAGTCGCGCTGAAGCTTTCTTT. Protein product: CASSFSRAEAFF.

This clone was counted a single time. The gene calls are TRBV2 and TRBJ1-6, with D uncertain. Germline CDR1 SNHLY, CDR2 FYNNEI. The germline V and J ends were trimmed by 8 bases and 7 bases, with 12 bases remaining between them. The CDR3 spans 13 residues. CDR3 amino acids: CASQQTGNSPLHF. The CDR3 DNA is TGTGCCAGCCAACAGACGGGGAATTCACCCCTCCACTTT.

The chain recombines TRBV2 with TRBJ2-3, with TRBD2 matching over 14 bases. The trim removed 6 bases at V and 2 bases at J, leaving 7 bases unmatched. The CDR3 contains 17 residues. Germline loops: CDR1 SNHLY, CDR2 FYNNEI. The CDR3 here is CASRPGLAGANTDTQYF. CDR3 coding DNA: TGTGCCAGCAGGCCGGGACTAGCGGGGGCGAACACAGATACGCAGTATTTT.

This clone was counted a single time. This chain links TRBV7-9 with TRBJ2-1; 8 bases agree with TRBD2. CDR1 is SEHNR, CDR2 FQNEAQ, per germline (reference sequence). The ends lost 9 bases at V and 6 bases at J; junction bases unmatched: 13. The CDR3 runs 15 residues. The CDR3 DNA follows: TGTGCCAGAAGCAGCCCACTCGGGGGGGGCAATGAGCAGTTCTTC. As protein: CARSSPLGGGNEQFF.

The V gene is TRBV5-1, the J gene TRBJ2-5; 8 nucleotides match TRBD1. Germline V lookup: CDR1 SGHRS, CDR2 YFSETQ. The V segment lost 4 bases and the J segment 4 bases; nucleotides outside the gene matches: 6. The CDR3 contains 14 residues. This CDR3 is CASSTGQGAETQYF. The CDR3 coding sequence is TGCGCCAGCAGCACCGGACAGGGAGCAGAGACCCAGTACTTC.

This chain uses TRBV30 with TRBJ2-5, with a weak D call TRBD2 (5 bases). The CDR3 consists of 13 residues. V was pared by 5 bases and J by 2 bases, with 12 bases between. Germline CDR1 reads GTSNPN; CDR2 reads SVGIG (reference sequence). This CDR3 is CAWDRDFQETQYF. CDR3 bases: TGTGCCTGGGACCGGGATTTTCAAGAGACCCAGTACTTC.

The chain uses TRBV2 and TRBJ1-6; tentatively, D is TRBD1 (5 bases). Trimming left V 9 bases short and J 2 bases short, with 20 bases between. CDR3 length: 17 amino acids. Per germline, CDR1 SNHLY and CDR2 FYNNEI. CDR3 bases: TGTGCCAGTAAGCGGGCGTTGTTGGGGGCCTATAATTCACCCCTCCACTTT. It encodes CASKRALLGAYNSPLHF.

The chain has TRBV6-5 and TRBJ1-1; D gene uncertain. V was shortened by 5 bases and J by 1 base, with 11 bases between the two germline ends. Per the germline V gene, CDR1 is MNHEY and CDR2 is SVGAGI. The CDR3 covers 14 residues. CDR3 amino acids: CASSPLQRNTEAFF. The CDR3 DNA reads TGTGCCAGCAGTCCCCTTCAGAGGAACACTGAAGCTTTCTTT.

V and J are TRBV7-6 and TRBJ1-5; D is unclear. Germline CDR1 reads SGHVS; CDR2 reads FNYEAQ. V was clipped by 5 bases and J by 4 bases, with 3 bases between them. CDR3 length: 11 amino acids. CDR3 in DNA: TGTGCCAGCAGCCATAATCAGCCCCAGCATTTT. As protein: CASSHNQPQHF.

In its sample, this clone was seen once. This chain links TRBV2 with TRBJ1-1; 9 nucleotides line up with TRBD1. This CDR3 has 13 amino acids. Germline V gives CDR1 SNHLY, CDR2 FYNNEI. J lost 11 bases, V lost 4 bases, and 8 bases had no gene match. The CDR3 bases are TGTGCCAGCAGTGGAACAGGGGGCGCAGAGGCTTTCTTT. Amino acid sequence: CASSGTGGAEAFF.

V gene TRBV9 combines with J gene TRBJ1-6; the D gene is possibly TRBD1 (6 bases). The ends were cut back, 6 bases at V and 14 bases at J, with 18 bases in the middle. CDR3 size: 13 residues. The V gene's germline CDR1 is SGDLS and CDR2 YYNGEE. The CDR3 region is CASNAEGGGSLHF. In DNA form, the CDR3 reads TGTGCCAGCAATGCGGAGGGGGGTGGGTCCCTCCACTTT.

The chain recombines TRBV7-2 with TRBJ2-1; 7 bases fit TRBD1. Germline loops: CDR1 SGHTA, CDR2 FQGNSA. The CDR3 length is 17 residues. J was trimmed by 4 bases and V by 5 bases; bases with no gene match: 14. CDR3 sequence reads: CASSRNLAGTAYNEQFF. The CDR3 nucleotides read TGTGCCAGCAGCAGAAACCTGGCCGGGACAGCTTACAATGAGCAGTTCTTC.

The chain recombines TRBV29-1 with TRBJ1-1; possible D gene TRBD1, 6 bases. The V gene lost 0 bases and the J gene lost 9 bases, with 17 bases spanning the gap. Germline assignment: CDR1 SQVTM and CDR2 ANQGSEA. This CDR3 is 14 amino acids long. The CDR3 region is CSVEDQSYREKAFF. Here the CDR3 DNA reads TGCAGCGTTGAAGACCAAAGTTACAGGGAGAAAGCTTTCTTT.

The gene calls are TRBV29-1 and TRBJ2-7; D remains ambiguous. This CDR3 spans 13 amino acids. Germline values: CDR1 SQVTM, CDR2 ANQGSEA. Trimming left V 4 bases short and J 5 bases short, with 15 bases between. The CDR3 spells CSVVIYSVHEQYF. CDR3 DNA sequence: TGCAGCGTTGTTATTTATTCAGTCCACGAGCAGTACTTC.

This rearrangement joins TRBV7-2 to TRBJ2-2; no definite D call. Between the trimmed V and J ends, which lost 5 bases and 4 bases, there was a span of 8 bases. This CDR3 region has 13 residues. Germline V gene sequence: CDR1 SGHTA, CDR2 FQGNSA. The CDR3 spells CASSPKGTGELFF. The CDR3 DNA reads TGTGCCAGCAGCCCGAAGGGCACCGGGGAGCTGTTTTTT. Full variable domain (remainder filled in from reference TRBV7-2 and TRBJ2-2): GAGVSQSPSNKVTEKGKDVELRCDPISGHTALYWYRQSLGQGLEFLIYFQGNSAPDKSGLPSDRFSAERTGGSVSTLTIQRTQQEDSAVYLCASSPKGTGELFFGEGSRLTVL.

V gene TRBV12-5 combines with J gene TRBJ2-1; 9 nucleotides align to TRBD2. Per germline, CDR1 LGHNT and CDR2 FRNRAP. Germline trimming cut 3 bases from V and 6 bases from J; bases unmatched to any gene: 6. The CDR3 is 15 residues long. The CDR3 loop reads CASGFGRGGRNEQFF. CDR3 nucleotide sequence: TGTGCTAGTGGTTTTGGGCGGGGGGGCCGCAATGAGCAGTTCTTC. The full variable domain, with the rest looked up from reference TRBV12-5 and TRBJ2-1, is DARVTQTPRHKVTEMGQEVTMRCQPILGHNTVFWYRQTMMQGLELLAYFRNRAPLDDSGMPKDRFSAEMPDATLATLKIQPSEPRDSAVYFCASGFGRGGRNEQFFGPGTRLTVL.

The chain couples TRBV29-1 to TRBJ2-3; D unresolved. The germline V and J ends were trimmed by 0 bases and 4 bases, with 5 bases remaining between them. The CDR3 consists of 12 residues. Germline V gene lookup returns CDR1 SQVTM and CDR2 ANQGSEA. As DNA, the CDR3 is TGCAGCGTTGAAGATCTTCCAGATACGCAGTATTTT. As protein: CSVEDLPDTQYF.

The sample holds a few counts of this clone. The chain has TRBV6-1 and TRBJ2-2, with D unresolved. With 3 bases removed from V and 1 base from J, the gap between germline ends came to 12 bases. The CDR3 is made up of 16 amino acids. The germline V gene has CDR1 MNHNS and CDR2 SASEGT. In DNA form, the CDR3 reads TGTGCCAGCAGTGACGGCTCCGCACTGAACACCGGGGAGCTGTTTTTT. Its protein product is CASSDGSALNTGELFF.

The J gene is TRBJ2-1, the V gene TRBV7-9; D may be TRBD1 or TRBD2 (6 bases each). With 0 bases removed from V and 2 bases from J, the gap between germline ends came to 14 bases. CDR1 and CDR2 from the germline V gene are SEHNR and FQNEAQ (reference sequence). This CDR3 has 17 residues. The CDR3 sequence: CASSLASGANPYNEQFF. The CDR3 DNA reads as TGTGCCAGCAGCTTAGCTTCGGGGGCGAATCCCTACAATGAGCAGTTCTTC.

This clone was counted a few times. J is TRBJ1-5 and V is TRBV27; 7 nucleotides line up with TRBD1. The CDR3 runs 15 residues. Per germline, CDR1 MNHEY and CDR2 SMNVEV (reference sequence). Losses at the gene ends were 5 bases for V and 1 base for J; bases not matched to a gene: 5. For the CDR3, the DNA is TGTGCCAGCAGTCCCGACAGGGTAAGCAATCAGCCCCAGCATTTT. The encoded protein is CASSPDRVSNQPQHF.

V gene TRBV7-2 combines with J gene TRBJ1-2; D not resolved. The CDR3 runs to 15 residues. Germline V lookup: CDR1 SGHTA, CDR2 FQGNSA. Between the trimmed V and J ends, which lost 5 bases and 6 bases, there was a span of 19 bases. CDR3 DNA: TGTGCCAGCAGCCCGCTGTGGCGGGTCACGGATGGCTACACCTTC. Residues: CASSPLWRVTDGYTF.

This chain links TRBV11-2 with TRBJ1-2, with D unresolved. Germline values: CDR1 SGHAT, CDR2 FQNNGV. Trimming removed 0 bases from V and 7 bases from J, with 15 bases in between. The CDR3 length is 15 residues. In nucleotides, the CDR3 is TGTGCCAGCAGCTTAGAACGAAGACTCTTAAGTGGCTACACCTTC. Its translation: CASSLERRLLSGYTF.

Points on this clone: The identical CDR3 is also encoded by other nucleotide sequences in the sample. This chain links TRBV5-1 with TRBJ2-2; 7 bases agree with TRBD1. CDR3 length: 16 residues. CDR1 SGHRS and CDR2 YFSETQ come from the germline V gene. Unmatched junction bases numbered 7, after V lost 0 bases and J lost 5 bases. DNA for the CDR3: TGCGCCAGCAGCTTGGCCGGGACAGTGGGTACCGGGGAGCTGTTTTTT. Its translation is CASSLAGTVGTGELFF.

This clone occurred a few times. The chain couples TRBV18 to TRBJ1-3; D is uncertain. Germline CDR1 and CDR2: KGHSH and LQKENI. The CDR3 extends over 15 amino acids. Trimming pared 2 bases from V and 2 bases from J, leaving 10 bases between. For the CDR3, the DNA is TGTGCCAGCTCACCATCTGGGGTAACTGGAAACACCATATATTTT. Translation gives CASSPSGVTGNTIYF.

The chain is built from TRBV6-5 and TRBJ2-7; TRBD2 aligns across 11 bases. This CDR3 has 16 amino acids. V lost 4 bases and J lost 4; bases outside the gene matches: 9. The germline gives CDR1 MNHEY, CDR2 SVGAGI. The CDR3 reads CASSSHGTSGEYEQYF. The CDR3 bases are TGTGCCAGCAGTTCCCATGGGACTAGCGGAGAGTACGAGCAGTACTTC.

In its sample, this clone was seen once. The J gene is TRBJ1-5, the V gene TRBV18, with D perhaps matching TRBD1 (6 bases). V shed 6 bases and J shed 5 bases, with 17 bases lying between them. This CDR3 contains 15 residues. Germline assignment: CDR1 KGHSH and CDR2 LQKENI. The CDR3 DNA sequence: TGTGCCAGCTCCCTCGAGACAGGCCAGGATCAGCCCCAGCATTTT. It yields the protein CASSLETGQDQPQHF.